The 8 T cell receptor beta chains below were found in one sample sequenced in a study of blood T cell repertoires in COVID-19. Here immunoSEQ multiplex PCR was the method, and the copy in TCRdb shows in-frame clones only, minus some. The sample yields roughly 140,000 clones, approximately 90% seen once. Material: peripheral blood. These receptors were taken from a woman between 40 and 50 years old with acute or convalescent COVID-19.

The CDR3 loop is CASSLPGQGARGYTF. Written as DNA, the CDR3 is TGTGCCAGCAGCCTCCCGGGCCAGGGGGCTAGGGGCTACACCTTC. The chain carries TRBV21-1 and TRBJ1-2; no DNA check was done on the table's D call, TRBD1. TRBV21-1 is a pseudogene. The CDR3 has 15 amino acids.

The chain employs TRBV7-2 and TRBJ1-1; 7 positions match TRBD1. CDR3 size: 18 residues. Trimming at V came to 1 base and at J to 3 bases, leaving 14 bases not matched to a gene. CDR1 is SGHTA and CDR2 is FQGNSA in the germline V gene. CDR3: CASSLVDRVQLLYTEAFF. In DNA form, the CDR3 reads TGTGCCAGCAGCTTAGTCGACAGGGTCCAGCTCCTCTACACTGAAGCTTTCTTT. The entire variable domain, with the rest obtained from reference TRBV7-2 and TRBJ1-1, is as follows: GAGVSQSPSNKVTEKGKDVELRCDPISGHTALYWYRQSLGQGLEFLIYFQGNSAPDKSGLPSDRFSAERTGGSVSTLTIQRTQQEDSAVYLCASSLVDRVQLLYTEAFFGQGTRLTVV.

This chain uses TRBV19 with TRBJ1-2, with D unresolved. Germline loops: CDR1 LNHDA, CDR2 SQIVND (reference sequence). The CDR3 has 14 amino acids. Trimming removed 4 bases at V and 2 bases at J, with 11 bases between. The CDR3 DNA reads TGTGCCAGTAGTACCGCCGGGAAGAACTATGGCTACACCTTC. Encoded protein: CASSTAGKNYGYTF.

V usage is TRBV19 and J usage is TRBJ1-1; D ambiguous. CDR3 size: 13 residues. From germline, CDR1 is LNHDA and CDR2 SQIVND (reference sequence). Trimming stripped 4 bases from V and 7 bases from J, with 13 bases between. This CDR3 is CASSTPRGDEAFF. The CDR3 nucleotides read TGTGCCAGTAGTACCCCCCGCGGGGATGAAGCTTTCTTT.

This clone occurred once. CDR3 region: CASSVSGGEETQYF. In DNA, the CDR3 is TGTGCCAGCAGCGTTAGCGGGGGGGAAGAGACCCAGTACTTC. V usage is TRBV9 and J usage is TRBJ2-5; 11 positions agree with TRBD2. V was clipped by 2 bases and J by 3 bases; unmatched bases: 0. The CDR3 loop spans 14 amino acids. Germline CDR1 SGDLS, CDR2 YYNGEE. Full variable domain (outside the CDR3, taken from reference TRBV9 and TRBJ2-5): DSGVTQTPKHLITATGQRVTLRCSPRSGDLSVYWYQQSLDQGLQFLIQYYNGEERAKGNILERFSAQQFPDLHSELNLSSLELGDSALYFCASSVSGGEETQYFGPGTRLLVL.

The genes are TRBV7-3 and TRBJ2-1; possible D gene TRBD2, 6 bases. Germline V CDR1 and CDR2: SGHTA, FQGTGA. CDR3 length: 13 amino acids. With 5 bases removed from V and 8 bases from J, the gap between germline ends came to 13 bases. CDR3 sequence reads: CASSQLERDEQFF. The CDR3 nucleotides read TGTGCCAGCAGCCAGCTCGAGCGGGATGAGCAGTTCTTC. Full variable domain (outside the CDR3, taken from reference TRBV7-3 and TRBJ2-1): GAGVSQTPSNKVTEKGKYVELRCDPISGHTALYWYRQSLGQGPEFLIYFQGTGAADDSGLPNDRFFAVRPEGSVSTLKIQRTERGDSAVYLCASSQLERDEQFFGPGTRLTVL.

V usage is TRBV5-1 and J usage is TRBJ1-3; 7 bases match TRBD1. V gave up 4 bases and J gave up 0 bases; unmatched junction bases: 13. CDR3 length equals 18 residues. Looked up from germline, CDR1 is SGHRS and CDR2 is YFSETQ. The CDR3 is CASSPGQQRIYSGNTIYF. The CDR3 DNA reads as TGCGCCAGCAGCCCGGGACAGCAAAGGATATACTCTGGAAACACCATATATTTT. The variable domain in full, completed from reference TRBV5-1 and TRBJ1-3, reads KAGVTQTPRYLIKTRGQQVTLSCSPISGHRSVSWYQQTPGQGLQFLFEYFSETQRNKGNFPGRFSGRQFSNSRSEMNVSTLELGDSALYLCASSPGQQRIYSGNTIYFGEGSWLTVV.

The J gene is TRBJ1-4, the V gene TRBV13; D is undetermined. Germline-derived CDR1 and CDR2 are PRHDT and FYEKMQ (reference sequence). Trimming shortened V by 5 bases and J by 4 bases, and 14 bases separated the two germline ends. CDR3 length equals 15 residues. The CDR3 protein is CASSAGRLSNEKLFF. The CDR3 bases are TGTGCCAGCAGCGCCGGGAGGCTCAGTAATGAAAAACTGTTTTTT.